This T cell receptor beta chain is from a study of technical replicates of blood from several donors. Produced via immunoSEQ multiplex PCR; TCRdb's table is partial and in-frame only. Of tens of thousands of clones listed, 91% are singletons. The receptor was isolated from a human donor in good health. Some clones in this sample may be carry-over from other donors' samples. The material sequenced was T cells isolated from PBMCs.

The CDR3 reads CASSLFATTGANVLTF. In DNA form, the CDR3 reads TGTGCCAGCAGCTTATTCGCAACAACTGGGGCCAACGTCCTGACTTTC. The rearrangement links TRBV7-8 to TRBJ2-6; no clear D gene. The CDR3 sequence is 16 residues long. The germline gives CDR1 SGHVS, CDR2 FQNEAQ. The ends were cut back, 2 bases at V and 2 bases at J, with 10 bases in the middle.